The rows below give T cell receptor beta chains drawn from one sample of a study of T cell repertoires in cytomegalovirus infection. TCRdb reprocessed the reads via MiXCR and lists one record per CDR3 protein. Of around 530,000 distinct CDR3 sequences in the sample, around 27% were seen once. The sample comprised PBMCs. The receptors originated from a human donor in good health (CMV status not recorded). Some clones in this sample may be carry-over from other donors' samples. CDR3s include the opening cysteine and the closing phenylalanine or tryptophan. Fields, in order: D gene, V gene, J gene, clone size, CDR3 protein, CDR3 DNA. A D gene is named only where the DNA matches it firmly. Not every row has a clone size; where given, it reads once, few, many or a size class.

d_gene: .
v_gene: TRBV7-2
j_gene: TRBJ1-5
abundance: many
CDR3aa: CASSFLGAADQPQHF
CDR3nt: TGTGCCAGCAGCTTCCTAGGAGCTGCGGATCAGCCCCAGCATTTT

d_gene: .
v_gene: TRBV6-4
j_gene: TRBJ2-5
abundance: .
CDR3aa: CASSDLGVGEETQYF
CDR3nt: TGTGCCAGCAGTGACTTGGGAGTCGGAGAAGAGACCCAGTACTTC

d_gene: .
v_gene: TRBV7-9
j_gene: TRBJ1-1
abundance: .
CDR3aa: CASTLGAYAEAFF
CDR3nt: TGTGCCAGCACCCTGGGGGCGTACGCTGAAGCTTTCTTT

d_gene: .
v_gene: TRBV7-9
j_gene: TRBJ1-1
abundance: few
CDR3aa: CASSFGQFLEAFF
CDR3nt: TGTGCCAGCAGCTTTGGACAGTTTCTCGAAGCTTTCTTT

d_gene: .
v_gene: TRBV15
j_gene: TRBJ2-3
abundance: .
CDR3aa: CATSRDDRPNTDTQYF
CDR3nt: TGTGCCACCAGCAGAGACGACAGGCCTAACACAGATACGCAGTATTTT

d_gene: .
v_gene: TRBV6-2/TRBV6-3
j_gene: TRBJ2-1
abundance: .
CDR3aa: CASSYEGNGYNEQFF
CDR3nt: TGTGCCAGCAGTTACGAAGGGAATGGCTACAATGAGCAGTTCTTC

d_gene: .
v_gene: TRBV7-2
j_gene: TRBJ2-2
abundance: many
CDR3aa: CASSRSGTTGELFF
CDR3nt: TGTGCCAGCAGCCGTTCAGGAACGACCGGGGAGCTGTTTTTT

d_gene: TRBD2
v_gene: TRBV19
j_gene: TRBJ2-3
abundance: few
CDR3aa: CASTPGLASDTQYF
CDR3nt: TGTGCCAGTACCCCGGGACTAGCGTCAGATACGCAGTATTTT

d_gene: TRBD2
v_gene: TRBV9
j_gene: TRBJ2-3
abundance: .
CDR3aa: CASSPRGGDRTDTQYF
CDR3nt: TGTGCCAGCAGCCCTCGGGGGGGAGACCGCACAGATACGCAGTATTTT

d_gene: .
v_gene: TRBV28
j_gene: TRBJ2-7
abundance: once
CDR3aa: CASHRDVPYEQYF
CDR3nt: TGTGCCAGCCACCGGGACGTACCCTACGAGCAGTACTTC

d_gene: .
v_gene: TRBV7-3
j_gene: TRBJ2-2
abundance: few
CDR3aa: CASSLSPTGELFF
CDR3nt: TGTGCCAGCAGCTTATCCCCCACCGGGGAGCTGTTTTTT

d_gene: .
v_gene: TRBV20-1
j_gene: TRBJ2-7
abundance: .
CDR3aa: CSARFMGLSYEQYF
CDR3nt: TGCAGTGCTCGGTTTATGGGCCTTTCCTACGAGCAGTACTTC

d_gene: .
v_gene: TRBV5-4
j_gene: TRBJ1-6
abundance: .
CDR3aa: CASSTDGNNSPLHF
CDR3nt: TGTGCCAGCAGCACGGACGGGAATAATTCACCCCTCCACTTT

d_gene: TRBD1
v_gene: TRBV7-9
j_gene: TRBJ2-1
abundance: few
CDR3aa: CASSDRDRGMNEQFF
CDR3nt: TGTGCCAGCAGCGACCGGGACAGGGGGATGAATGAGCAGTTCTTC

d_gene: .
v_gene: TRBV6-5
j_gene: TRBJ1-2
abundance: few
CDR3aa: CASKMSGNYGYTF
CDR3nt: TGTGCCAGCAAGATGTCCGGGAACTATGGCTACACCTTC

d_gene: .
v_gene: TRBV18
j_gene: TRBJ1-1
abundance: many
CDR3aa: CASSPRTDNTEAFF
CDR3nt: TGTGCCAGCTCACCGCGGACGGACAACACTGAAGCTTTCTTT

d_gene: .
v_gene: TRBV12-3/TRBV12-4
j_gene: TRBJ1-1
abundance: .
CDR3aa: CASSLRWGSTEAFF
CDR3nt: TGTGCCAGCAGTCTACGCTGGGGTAGCACTGAAGCTTTCTTT